The 12 T cell receptor beta chains presented below share a single source sample, sequenced in a study of blood T cells in healthy people across ages. The use of a sample-barcoded 5' primer and a J-beta primer mix characterized a second PCR of about 6 to 11 cycles. TCRdb itself ran the 5' RACE reads through MiXCR, one entry per CDR3 protein. The sample includes about 800,000 distinct CDR3 sequences, 58% of them seen just once. Sequenced: blood. The source is a man aged 25-45 years in good health.

This clonotype was counted only a few times. V gene TRBV7-2 combines with J gene TRBJ1-2; the match to TRBD1 covers 10 bases. CDR1 SGHTA and CDR2 FQGNSA come from the germline V gene. Losses at the gene ends were 6 bases for V and 2 bases for J; bases not matched to a gene: 6. CDR3 length equals 15 residues. CDR3 sequence (DNA): TGTGCCAGCAGTTATCCGGGACAGGGGAACTATGGCTACACCTTC. Residues: CASSYPGQGNYGYTF.

The V and J genes are TRBV6-6 and TRBJ2-1, with D possibly being TRBD1 or TRBD2 (5 bases each). The germline V gene encodes CDR1 MNHNY and CDR2 SVGAGI (reference sequence). The CDR3 loop spans 12 amino acids. The germline V and J ends were trimmed by 2 bases and 11 bases, with 10 bases remaining between them. The CDR3 loop is CASSYGDGQQFF. CDR3 bases: TGTGCCAGCAGTTACGGGGACGGACAGCAGTTCTTC.

The chain combines TRBV2 with TRBJ1-2; D is uncertain. Germline-derived CDR1 and CDR2 are SNHLY and FYNNEI. The V end lost 8 bases, the J end lost 4 bases, and 17 bases lay between the germline ends. The CDR3 length is 14 residues. The CDR3, as DNA: TGTGCCAGCCTATTTGCGAGGATGGCCTATGGCTACACCTTC. Translated: CASLFARMAYGYTF.

This chain connects TRBV2 to TRBJ1-4; 7 bases agree with TRBD1. Per germline, CDR1 SNHLY and CDR2 FYNNEI. The trim removed 6 bases at V and 2 bases at J, leaving 15 bases unmatched. The CDR3 sequence is 18 residues long. This CDR3 reads CASRDGQAVVGTNEKLFF. The CDR3 DNA is TGTGCCAGCAGAGACGGACAGGCGGTAGTGGGTACTAATGAAAAACTGTTTTTT.

The chain recombines TRBV12-5 with TRBJ1-5, with D unresolved. Deletions cut 3 bases from V and 1 base from J, with 7 bases between. CDR1 and CDR2 from the germline V gene are LGHNT and FRNRAP. This CDR3 is built from 14 residues. For the CDR3, the DNA is TGTGCTAGTGGTTTAGGCAGAAGCAATCAGCCCCAGCATTTT. It codes for CASGLGRSNQPQHF.

This clonotype has just one count. V gene TRBV6-1 combines with J gene TRBJ1-6; 7 bases align to TRBD1. There are 15 residues in the CDR3. From germline, CDR1 is MNHNS and CDR2 SASEGT. Trimming took 6 bases from V and 13 from J; bases not matched to a gene: 15. CDR3 DNA sequence: TGTGCCAGCAGACGACAGGACCTGGGACAGTGGCCCCTCCACTTT. Residues: CASRRQDLGQWPLHF.

The V call is TRBV29-1, the J call TRBJ2-1, with 9 bases identical to TRBD2. Per the germline V gene, CDR1 is SQVTM and CDR2 is ANQGSEA. The ends lost 4 bases at V and 8 bases at J; junction bases unmatched: 12. The CDR3 contains 15 residues. CDR3 amino acids: CSVGLGLAIAHEQFF. The CDR3 DNA reads TGCAGCGTTGGACTAGGACTAGCGATCGCCCATGAGCAGTTCTTC.

This clonotype was seen a handful of times. For the CDR3, the DNA is TGCAGCTTAGCTAGGGGACTAGCGGATAATGAGCAGTTCTTC. Its protein is CSLARGLADNEQFF. The chain joins TRBV29-1 to TRBJ2-1, with 11 positions matching TRBD2. J lost 7 bases, V lost 8 bases, and 10 bases had no gene match. The CDR3 contains 14 residues. In germline, CDR1 is SQVTM, CDR2 ANQGSEA.

This clonotype was found many times. J is TRBJ1-5 and V is TRBV28; TRBD1 agrees at 11 bases. Germline CDR1 and CDR2: MDHEN and SYDVKM. V lost 2 bases and J lost 10; bases outside the gene matches: 7. The CDR3 loop spans 15 amino acids. Here the CDR3 DNA reads TGTGCCAGCAGTTTAATGGGACAGGGGGTGACCCCCCAGCATTTT. Translating it yields CASSLMGQGVTPQHF.

The chain links TRBV24-1 to TRBJ2-1; D not resolved. The V gene lost 2 bases and the J gene lost 3 bases, with 7 bases spanning the gap. Germline lookup yields CDR1 KGHDR and CDR2 SFDVKD. CDR3 size: 14 residues. The CDR3 sequence is CATSDSADYNEQFF. For the CDR3, the DNA is TGTGCCACCAGTGATTCGGCAGACTACAATGAGCAGTTCTTC.

This chain connects TRBV29-1 to TRBJ1-4; possible D gene TRBD1, 5 bases. Germline lookup yields CDR1 SQVTM and CDR2 ANQGSEA. V gave up 2 bases and J gave up 16 bases, with 32 bases separating them. This CDR3 region has 17 residues. CDR3 sequence (DNA): TGCAGCGTTGAAATACGGGACGGCGTATCTTGGGCGGTTCTACGGTTTTTT. Translation gives CSVEIRDGVSWAVLRFF.

This clonotype was detected a few times. This chain uses TRBV4-3 with TRBJ2-5; TRBD2 agrees at 9 bases. The end of the DNA aligns better with TRBJ2-7, so the J call may be wrong. The CDR3 length is 18 residues. Germline CDR1 reads LGHNA; CDR2 reads YSLEER. CDR3 bases: TGCGCCAGCAGCCAAGTAGCGGGAGCGGTTGGAAGGGCCTACGAGCAGTACTTC. Its protein product is CASSQVAGAVGRAYEQYF.